This T cell receptor (beta chain) was identified during a study of shared clonotypes between healthy human individuals. Findings of the study overall: Sorted-subset sequencing was shown by rarefaction to be incomplete despite large depth. Compared with memory subsets, naive subsets generally had larger estimated richness. A few donors showed sharing of approximately 5% of naive CD4 clonotypes.

Turning to this clone: Its antigen is undetermined.

The data were produced by immunoSEQ multiplex PCR, yet TCRdb's version contains in-frame clones alone and is incomplete. The table shows approximately 710,000 clones, with 90% occurring only once. The CDR3 loop spans 16 amino acids. The V end lost 0 bases, the J end lost 6 bases, and 19 bases lay between the germline ends. In germline, CDR1 is SGHRS, CDR2 YFSETQ. The donors, all of them Caucasian adults, lived in Nashville, Tennessee. The specimen was memory CD8+ T cells from PBMCs. Subset here: CD45RO+ cells pooled with CCR7-negative TemRA cells. V gene TRBV5-1 combines with J gene TRBJ2-7; possibly TRBD2 for D (5 bases). This receptor was obtained from a man younger than 30 in good health. Some clones in this sample may be carry-over from other donors' samples. The CDR3 region has the DNA TGCGCCAGCAGCTTGGAAGGGCAGCTAGGAGGCAGCGAGCAGTACTTC. This translates into CASSLEGQLGGSEQYF.